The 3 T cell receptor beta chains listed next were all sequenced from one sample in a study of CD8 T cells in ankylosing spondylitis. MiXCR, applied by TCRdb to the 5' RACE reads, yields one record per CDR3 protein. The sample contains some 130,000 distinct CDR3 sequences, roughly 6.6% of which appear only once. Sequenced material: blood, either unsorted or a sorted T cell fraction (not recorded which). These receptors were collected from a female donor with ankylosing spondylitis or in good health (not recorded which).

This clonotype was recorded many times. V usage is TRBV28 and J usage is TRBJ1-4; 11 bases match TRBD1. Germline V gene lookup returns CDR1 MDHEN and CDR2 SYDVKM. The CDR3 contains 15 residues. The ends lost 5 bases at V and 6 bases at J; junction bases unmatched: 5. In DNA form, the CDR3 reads TGTGCCAGCAGTATAACGGGACAGGGGGATGAAAAACTGTTTTTT. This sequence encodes CASSITGQGDEKLFF.

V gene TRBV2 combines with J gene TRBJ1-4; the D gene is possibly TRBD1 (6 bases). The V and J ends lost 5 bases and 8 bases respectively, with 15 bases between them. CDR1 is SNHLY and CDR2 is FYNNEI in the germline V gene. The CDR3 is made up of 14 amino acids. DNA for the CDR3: TGTGCCAGCAGTTACAGGGATCTTAGCGAAAAACTGTTTTTT. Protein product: CASSYRDLSEKLFF.

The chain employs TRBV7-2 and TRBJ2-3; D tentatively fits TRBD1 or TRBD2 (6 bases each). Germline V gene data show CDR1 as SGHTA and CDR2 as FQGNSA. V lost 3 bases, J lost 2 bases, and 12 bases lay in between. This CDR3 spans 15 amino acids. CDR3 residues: CASSFGGGPTDTQYF. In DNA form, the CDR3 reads TGTGCCAGCAGCTTCGGAGGGGGGCCCACAGATACGCAGTATTTT. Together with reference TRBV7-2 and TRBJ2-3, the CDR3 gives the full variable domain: GAGVSQSPSNKVTEKGKDVELRCDPISGHTALYWYRQSLGQGLEFLIYFQGNSAPDKSGLPSDRFSAERTGGSVSTLTIQRTQQEDSAVYLCASSFGGGPTDTQYFGPGTRLTVL.